This T cell receptor beta chain came from a study of blood T cells in healthy people across ages. Isolated per sample were at least 7 million PBMCs. Together with a sample-barcoded 5' primer, a J-beta primer mix was included in a second PCR lasting roughly 6 to 12 cycles. Every sample produced at least 3 million CDR3-containing paired-end reads. TCRdb itself ran the 5' RACE reads through MiXCR, one entry per CDR3 protein. The sample carries about 1.1 million distinct CDR3 sequences, more than 30% recorded once. Trimming took off 0 bases at V and 4 bases at J, with 12 bases between the two ends. Germline lookup yields CDR1 SQVTM and CDR2 ANQGSEA. The CDR3 sequence is 14 residues long.

The chain combines TRBV29-1 with TRBJ1-2; D is unresolved. Sequencing input: blood. The receptor's source is a man between 18 and 35 years old in good health. The CDR3 protein is CSVEDANTRYGYTF. The DNA of the CDR3 is TGCAGCGTTGAAGATGCCAATACGCGCTATGGCTACACCTTC.